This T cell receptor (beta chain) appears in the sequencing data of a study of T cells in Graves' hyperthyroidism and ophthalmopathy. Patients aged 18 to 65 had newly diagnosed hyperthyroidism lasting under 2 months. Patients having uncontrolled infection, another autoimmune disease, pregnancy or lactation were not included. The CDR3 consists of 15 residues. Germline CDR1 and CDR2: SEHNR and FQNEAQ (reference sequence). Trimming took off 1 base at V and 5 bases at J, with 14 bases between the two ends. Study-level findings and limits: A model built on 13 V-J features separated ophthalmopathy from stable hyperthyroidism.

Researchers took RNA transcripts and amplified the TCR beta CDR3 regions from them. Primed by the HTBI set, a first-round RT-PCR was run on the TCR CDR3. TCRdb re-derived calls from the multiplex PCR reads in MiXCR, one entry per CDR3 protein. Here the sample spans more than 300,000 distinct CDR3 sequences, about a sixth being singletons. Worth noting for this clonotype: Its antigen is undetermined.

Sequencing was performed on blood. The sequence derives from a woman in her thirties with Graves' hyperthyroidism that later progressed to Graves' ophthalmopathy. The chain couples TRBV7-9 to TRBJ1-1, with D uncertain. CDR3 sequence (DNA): TGTGCCAGCAGCTTAGTAGGGAAGAGTTTTACTGAAGCTTTCTTT. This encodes CASSLVGKSFTEAFF.